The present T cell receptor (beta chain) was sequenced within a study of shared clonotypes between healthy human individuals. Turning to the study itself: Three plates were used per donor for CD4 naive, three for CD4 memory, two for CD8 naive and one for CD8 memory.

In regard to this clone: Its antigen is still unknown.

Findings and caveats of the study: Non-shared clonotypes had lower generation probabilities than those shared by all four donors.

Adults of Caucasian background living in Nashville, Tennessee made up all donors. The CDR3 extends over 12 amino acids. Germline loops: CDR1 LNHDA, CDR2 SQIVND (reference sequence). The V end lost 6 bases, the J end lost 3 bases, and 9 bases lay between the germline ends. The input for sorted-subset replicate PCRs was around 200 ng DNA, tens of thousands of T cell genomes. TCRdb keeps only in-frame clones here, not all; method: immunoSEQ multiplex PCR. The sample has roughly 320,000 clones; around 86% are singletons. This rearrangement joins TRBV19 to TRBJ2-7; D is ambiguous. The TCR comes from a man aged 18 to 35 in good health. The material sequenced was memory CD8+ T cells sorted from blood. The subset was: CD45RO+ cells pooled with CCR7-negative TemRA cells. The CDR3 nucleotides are TGTGCCAGTAGCACACAGAGCTACGAGCAGTACTTC. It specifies CASSTQSYEQYF.